This entry describes one TCR beta chain. Its antigen is unidentified. This sample was taken from a study of PD-1 blockade in classical Hodgkin lymphoma. Study information: Nivolumab was given intravenously to patients at 3 mg/kg every 2 weeks. Overall study findings and caveats: Patients who responded completely had about the same baseline diversity as newly diagnosed patients. The drivers behind the repertoire differences, possibly disease activity or prior therapy, remain undefined. By C4D1, CD4+ diversity increased significantly, especially in complete responders.

Germline CDR1 LGHNA, CDR2 YNFKEQ. The CDR3 consists of 15 residues. Trimming removed 2 bases at V and 1 base at J, with 10 bases between. Every patient was affected by relapse after autologous stem cell transplantation, while exposure to brentuximab vedotin was not uniform. This table comes from immunoSEQ multiplex PCR, and its TCRdb copy is limited to in-frame clones, with some not included. Among under 60,000 clones listed, around 73% were seen once. This specimen consisted of peripheral blood mononuclear cells (PBMCs), obtained before the second cycle of nivolumab. The source of this sequence is a human donor with classical Hodgkin lymphoma. The V gene is TRBV4-2, the J gene TRBJ2-3, with D tentatively TRBD1 (6 bases). The CDR3 reads CASSQSRGRTDTQYF. CDR3 bases: TGTGCCAGCAGCCAATCCAGGGGCCGCACAGATACGCAGTATTTT.